One and the same sample provided the 10 T cell receptor beta chains below, sequenced in a study of a mutant IDH1 vaccine in newly diagnosed glioma. Libraries were prepared by immunoSEQ multiplex PCR; TCRdb keeps only in-frame clonotypes and omits some of them. The data show some 21,000 clones, with roughly 84% seen just once and less than 5.5% held by the top ten. Time point here: baseline, week 1 (first vaccination visit). This sample's treatment: pre-vaccination baseline after standard-of-care therapy. The sequencing here drew on PBMCs, taken from a glioma patient treated with radiotherapy, temozolomide or both. The receptors stem from a middle-aged man with glioma.

This clone was seen only a few times. V gene TRBV19 combines with J gene TRBJ1-1; possibly TRBD1 for D (6 bases). CDR3 length equals 13 residues. The V and J ends lost 6 bases and 4 bases respectively, with 12 bases between them. The germline gives CDR1 LNHDA, CDR2 SQIVND (reference sequence). CDR3 nucleotide sequence: TGTGCCAGTAGGGGGGGCCGATCCACTGAAGCTTTCTTT. It specifies CASRGGRSTEAFF.

The CDR3 region is CASSSSPSEKLFF. DNA for the CDR3: TGTGCCAGCAGCTCAAGCCCGAGTGAAAAACTGTTTTTT. The chain recombines TRBV7-9 with TRBJ1-4; D uncertain. The CDR3 covers 13 residues. Germline loops: CDR1 SEHNR, CDR2 FQNEAQ (reference sequence). V was trimmed by 4 bases and J by 7 bases, leaving 10 bases between them.

This chain connects TRBV19 to TRBJ1-4, with D uncertain. Trimming stripped 5 bases from V and 7 bases from J, with 8 bases between. Germline V gene lookup returns CDR1 LNHDA and CDR2 SQIVND (reference sequence). The CDR3 is 12 residues long. This CDR3 is CASSQSGEKLFF. The CDR3 region has the DNA TGTGCCAGTAGTCAGTCTGGTGAAAAACTGTTTTTT.

V usage is TRBV30 and J usage is TRBJ1-1; TRBD1 might be the D (6 bases). This CDR3 contains 15 residues. V was clipped by 2 bases and J by 5 bases, with 18 bases between them. The germline V gene has CDR1 GTSNPN and CDR2 SVGIG (reference sequence). The DNA for the CDR3 is TGTGCCTGGAGTATGTCCCTACAGGGAATGACTGAAGCTTTCTTT. Amino acid sequence: CAWSMSLQGMTEAFF.

This chain connects TRBV9 to TRBJ1-3; the D gene is possibly TRBD1 (5 bases). The length of the CDR3 is 15 residues. V shed 3 bases and J shed 0 bases, with 10 bases lying between them. Germline V lookup: CDR1 SGDLS, CDR2 YYNGEE. The CDR3 region is CASSADSASGNTIYF. DNA for the CDR3: TGTGCCAGCAGCGCAGACAGCGCCTCTGGAAACACCATATATTTT.

The chain recombines TRBV19 with TRBJ1-4, with 10 bases matching TRBD1. The V gene end was trimmed by 3 bases and the J gene end by 7 bases; junction bases not matched to a gene: 8. CDR3 size: 16 residues. Germline values: CDR1 LNHDA, CDR2 SQIVND (reference sequence). The CDR3 sequence: CASSMRQGAGGEKLFF. The CDR3 DNA follows: TGTGCCAGTAGTATGAGACAGGGGGCGGGAGGTGAAAAACTGTTTTTT.

This chain uses TRBV9 with TRBJ1-2; TRBD1 matches at 8 bases. V was pared by 4 bases and J by 3 bases, with 11 bases of the junction left unmatched. The CDR3 extends over 16 amino acids. From germline, CDR1 is SGDLS and CDR2 YYNGEE. The DNA of the CDR3 is TGTGCCAGCAGCCCCCCCGGGACAGGCGACCACTATGGCTACACCTTC. Its translation: CASSPPGTGDHYGYTF.

The genes are TRBV2 and TRBJ1-1; D is unresolved. The V and J ends lost 2 bases and 0 bases respectively, with 7 bases between them. The CDR3 has 14 residues. Germline V gene data show CDR1 as SNHLY and CDR2 as FYNNEI. The CDR3 DNA reads TGTGCCAGCAGTGAATGGCGGGTGAACACTGAAGCTTTCTTT. Its translation: CASSEWRVNTEAFF.

A remark on this clone: The identical CDR3 is also encoded by other nucleotide sequences in the sample. The chain carries TRBV19 and TRBJ2-5; 8 bases map to TRBD1. Germline assignment: CDR1 LNHDA and CDR2 SQIVND (reference sequence). The CDR3 sequence is 13 residues long. Unmatched junction bases numbered 2, after V lost 3 bases and J lost 5 bases. CDR3 amino acids: CASSINRGETQYF. The CDR3, as DNA: TGTGCCAGTAGTATTAACAGGGGGGAGACCCAGTACTTC.

The chain combines TRBV19 with TRBJ2-1; 7 bases are a match to TRBD2. Germline CDR1 reads LNHDA; CDR2 reads SQIVND (reference sequence). CDR3 size: 13 residues. With 8 bases clipped from V and 3 bases from J, the junction kept 4 bases outside the gene matches. The DNA of the CDR3 is TGTGCCAGTTCGCGGGAGAACTACAATGAGCAGTTCTTC. Protein sequence: CASSRENYNEQFF.